This T cell receptor (beta chain) was sequenced during a study of blood T cell repertoires in COVID-19. The table came from immunoSEQ multiplex PCR; TCRdb's copy has only in-frame clones and leaves some out. Among fewer than 350,000 clones listed, 89% were seen once. Germline V gene sequence: CDR1 SGHVS, CDR2 FQNEAQ. Germline trimming cut 1 base from V and 8 bases from J; bases unmatched to any gene: 3. CDR3 length equals 15 residues. Sequencing was performed on peripheral blood. The clonotype originates from an older woman with COVID-19, enrolled during active disease. The genes are TRBV7-8 and TRBJ2-1, with 12 nucleotides matching TRBD1. The CDR3: CASSLGDRGHDEQFF. The DNA of the CDR3 is TGTGCCAGCAGCTTAGGGGACAGGGGGCACGATGAGCAGTTCTTC.